Below are 5 T cell receptor beta chains sequenced from a single sample in a study of neurological immune-mediated disorders. Using its own MiXCR run on the 5' RACE reads, TCRdb lists one record per CDR3 protein. The repertoire consists of some 48,000 distinct CDR3 sequences, with around 12% occurring once and the leading ten covering 4.5%. The time point denotes: longitudinal time-point 2. The sample consisted of PBMCs. The receptors were gathered from a male donor with HTLV-1-associated myelopathy (HAM/TSP).

This clonotype was seen many times. J is TRBJ2-3 and V is TRBV27, with D perhaps TRBD1 (6 bases). Trimming took 5 bases from V and 0 from J, leaving 18 bases between them. Germline assignment: CDR1 MNHEY and CDR2 SMNVEV (reference sequence). The CDR3 contains 17 residues. The CDR3 region is CASSQLNREDSTDTQYF. Here the CDR3 DNA reads TGTGCCAGCAGTCAGCTGAACAGGGAAGATAGCACAGATACGCAGTATTTT.

This clonotype was seen many times. The chain employs TRBV18 and TRBJ1-1; D might be TRBD1 (6 bases). There are 15 residues in the CDR3. V was clipped by 3 bases and J by 1 base, with 12 bases between them. Germline-derived CDR1 and CDR2 are KGHSH and LQKENI. CDR3: CASSPIDRKNTEAFF. As DNA, the CDR3 is TGTGCCAGCTCACCTATCGACAGGAAGAACACTGAAGCTTTCTTT. The whole variable domain, remainder taken from reference TRBV18 and TRBJ1-1, is NAGVMQNPRHLVRRRGQEARLRCSPMKGHSHVYWYRQLPEEGLKFMVYLQKENIIDESGMPKERFSAEFPKEGPSILRIQQVVRGDSAAYFCASSPIDRKNTEAFFGQGTRLTVV.

Of note for this clonotype: One junction end disagrees with the germline gene, perhaps due to a read error. This chain links TRBV5-1 with TRBJ2-5; D gene ambiguous. The germline V gene encodes CDR1 SGHRS and CDR2 YFSETQ. The CDR3 runs to 13 residues. CDR3 sequence (DNA): TGCGCCAGCAGTCCAGTAGGGAAAGAGACCCGGTACTTC. Amino acids: CASSPVGKETRYF.

This clonotype came up a few times. The genes are TRBV20-1 and TRBJ2-7; D tentatively fits TRBD1 or TRBD2 (6 bases each). V lost 2 bases, J lost 3 bases, and 11 bases lay in between. The CDR3 is 13 amino acids. Germline lookup yields CDR1 DFQATT and CDR2 SNEGSKA (reference sequence). The CDR3 DNA follows: TGCAGTGCTAGAACTGGAGGGGGCTACGAGCAGTACTTC. It codes for CSARTGGGYEQYF.

Remarks on this clonotype: Given a much more abundant clone one base away, this may be a read error. V is TRBV27 and J is TRBJ1-2; no firm D call. The CDR3 has 16 residues. Germline CDR1 reads MNHEY; CDR2 reads SMNVEV (reference sequence). DNA of the CDR3: TGTGCCAGCACGCCCGCTGGGAGCGCCCGTAACCATGGCTACACCTTC. Protein product: CASTPAGSARNHGYTF.